The rows below give T cell receptor beta chains drawn from one sample of a study of cytomegalovirus exposure and HLA in healthy donors. Data came from immunoSEQ multiplex PCR; TCRdb stores just in-frame clones and leaves some out. The sample lists about 110,000 clones, almost 75% seen once, with roughly 8% in the top ten. The sequencing input was PBMCs. Receptors originate from a man in his forties in good health and CMV-seronegative. The CDR3 runs from the conserved cysteine through the conserved F or W. D genes are given only for firm matches. A clone size is listed for some rows: how often the clone was seen (once, few, many), or a class if it is expanded.

V gene	J gene	clone size	D gene	CDR3 length	CDR3 DNA	CDR3 protein
TRBV30	TRBJ2-3	NA	TRBD2	12	TGTGCCTGGAACGTCCGGGGGGGTACGCAGTATTTT	CAWNVRGGTQYF
TRBV12-5	TRBJ1-5	NA	TRBD1	13	TGTGCTAGTGGTCCGGACAGGGTTCAGCCCCAGCATTTT	CASGPDRVQPQHF
TRBV29-1	TRBJ2-5	NA	TRBD2	17	TGCAGCGTTGCCCTAGTAGCGGGGGGGGTCTGGCAAGAGACCCAGTACTTC	CSVALVAGGVWQETQYF
TRBV14	TRBJ2-7	NA	NA	15	TGTGCCAGCAGCCAAGAATGGCCGGAGACCTACGAGCAGTACTTC	CASSQEWPETYEQYF
TRBV7-3	TRBJ2-7	NA	TRBD1	13	TGTGCCAGCAGCCGCGACAGGGACCACGAGCAGTACTTC	CASSRDRDHEQYF
TRBV28	TRBJ2-1	NA	TRBD2	15	TGTGCCAGCAGTTCCGGGGGGGACCCCTACAATGAGCAGTTCTTC	CASSSGGDPYNEQFF
TRBV4-1	TRBJ1-1	once	TRBD1	15	TGCGCCAGCAGCCACCTATGGCAGGGGGGCTCTGAAGCTTTCTTT	CASSHLWQGGSEAFF
TRBV14	TRBJ1-4	NA	NA	13	TGTGCCAGCAGCCAAGGGACACGAAACAAACTGTTTTTT	CASSQGTRNKLFF
TRBV5-1	TRBJ2-3	NA	TRBD1	15	TGCACCAGCAGCCAGGACAGGGGTAGCACAGATACGCAGTATTTT	CTSSQDRGSTDTQYF
TRBV4-1	TRBJ1-4	NA	TRBD1	12	TGCGCCAGCAGCGGACAGGTTGAAAAACTGTTTTTT	CASSGQVEKLFF
TRBV5-1	TRBJ2-7	NA	TRBD2	15	TGCGCCAGCAGCTTTGAGGCTAGCGGCTCCTACGAGCAGTACTTC	CASSFEASGSYEQYF
TRBV7-3	TRBJ2-2	NA	TRBD1	16	TGTGCCAGCAGCTTAGACGGGACAGGCCCCACCGGGGAGCTGTTTTTT	CASSLDGTGPTGELFF
TRBV5-4	TRBJ2-4	few	TRBD1	15	TGTGCCAGCAGCGGGGACAGGGAAGGCAAAAACATTCAGTACTTC	CASSGDREGKNIQYF
TRBV4-1	TRBJ1-1	NA	NA	13	TGCGCCAGCAGCAAAGACATGAACACTGAAGCTTTCTTT	CASSKDMNTEAFF
TRBV6-1	TRBJ1-1	NA	NA	14	TGTGCCAGCAGTGACCCACAGGGAAGAGCTGAAGCTTTCTTT	CASSDPQGRAEAFF
TRBV19	TRBJ1-2	NA	TRBD1	15	TGTGCCAGTATCGCCGGCGAAGGACAGGGGCATGGCTACACCTTC	CASIAGEGQGHGYTF
TRBV7-8	TRBJ2-1	NA	NA	16	TGTGCCAGCAGCTTAGCGCGCGCAGGCTCCTACAATGAGCAGTTCTTC	CASSLARAGSYNEQFF
TRBV9	TRBJ1-2	NA	NA	16	TGTGCCAGCAGCGCCGACCTTTCGACAGGTTACTATGGCTACCCCTTC	CASSADLSTGYYGYPF
TRBV4-3	TRBJ1-4	NA	NA	15	TGCGCCAGCAGCCAAGATCAGGCAACTAATGAAAAACTGTTTTTT	CASSQDQATNEKLFF
TRBV4-2	TRBJ2-3	NA	NA	14	TGTGCCAGCAGCCAAGGCGGTGCGGGGGATACGCAGTATTTT	CASSQGGAGDTQYF
TRBV2	TRBJ1-2	NA	TRBD1	14	TGTGCCAGCAGCTTGGGGGTAGGGGGCGGTGGCTACACCTTC	CASSLGVGGGGYTF
TRBV27	TRBJ2-3	few	NA	15	TGTGCCAGCAGTTTATCAACAGCCAACACAGATACGCAGTATTTT	CASSLSTANTDTQYF
TRBV2	TRBJ1-2	NA	NA	15	TGTGCCAGCAGTGAATACCTCAAGCGGGACTATGGCTACACCTTC	CASSEYLKRDYGYTF
TRBV11-2	TRBJ2-5	NA	NA	16	TGTGCCAGCAGCCCGGGGTACAGGGGAGGAGAAGAGACCCAGTACTTC	CASSPGYRGGEETQYF
TRBV7-3	TRBJ2-6	NA	TRBD1	21	TGTGCCAGCAGCTTAACGGGAGAAGGGCAGGGGGTAATATCTGGGGCCAACGTCCTGACTTTC	CASSLTGEGQGVISGANVLTF
TRBV27	TRBJ1-1	NA	NA	17	TGTGCCAGCAGTTTACTTGCGGCCCGAGGAAGGAACACTGAAGCTTTCTTT	CASSLLAARGRNTEAFF
TRBV9	TRBJ2-3	NA	NA	14	TGTGCCAGCAGCGTTCTGTCGACAGGAGATACGCAGTATTTT	CASSVLSTGDTQYF
TRBV5-6	TRBJ2-1	few	NA	13	TGTGCCAGCAGCTTGCCGGGTTACAATGAGCAGTTCTTC	CASSLPGYNEQFF
TRBV13	TRBJ1-6	NA	NA	15	TGTGCCAGCAGCTTATGGGGGGACTATAATTCACCCCTCCACTTT	CASSLWGDYNSPLHF
TRBV4-3	TRBJ1-6	NA	NA	19	TGCGCCAGCAGCCAAGATCTCGGAGTCGGCGGCTCCTATAATTCACCCCTCCACTTT	CASSQDLGVGGSYNSPLHF
TRBV4-2	TRBJ1-6	NA	NA	14	TGTGCCAGCAGCCAAAGCCAGAGGGAAATACCCCTCCACTTT	CASSQSQREIPLHF
TRBV19	TRBJ2-7	NA	TRBD1	19	TGTGCCAGTAGTATTCTCTCCCAGGGGACAGGGCGAGCACCCTACGAGCAGTACTTC	CASSILSQGTGRAPYEQYF
TRBV9	TRBJ2-5	NA	TRBD2	17	TGTGCCAGCAGCGTAGGCCAGCGGGGGACGATAGGAGAGACCCAGTACTTC	CASSVGQRGTIGETQYF
TRBV7-9	TRBJ2-3	few	TRBD2	14	TGTGCCAGCAGCTCTCGTTCTAGCGGAGATACGCAGTATTTT	CASSSRSSGDTQYF
TRBV19	TRBJ1-1	NA	TRBD1	14	TGTGCCAGTAGTATCGGGACAGGGGGCACTGAAGCTTTCTTT	CASSIGTGGTEAFF
TRBV7-9	TRBJ1-2	NA	TRBD1	14	TGTGCCAGCAGCTTAGGAGACAGGGGATATGGCTACACCTTC	CASSLGDRGYGYTF
TRBV6-5	TRBJ1-1	NA	TRBD1	14	TGTGCCAGCAGTTTCAACAGGGGGAACACTGAAGCTTTCTTT	CASSFNRGNTEAFF
TRBV7-9	TRBJ2-5	few	NA	13	TGTGCCAGCAGCTACGGACTTAAAGAGACCCAGTACTTC	CASSYGLKETQYF
TRBV7-2	TRBJ2-7	NA	NA	14	TGTGCCAGCAGCTTAGTTACCAGGGACTACGAGCAGTACTTC	CASSLVTRDYEQYF
TRBV5-1	TRBJ2-1	NA	NA	20	TGCGCCAGCAGCTTGAGGCAGGACCGTTGGGCGGGTGGTTCCTACAATGAGCAGTTCTTC	CASSLRQDRWAGGSYNEQFF
TRBV29-1	TRBJ2-7	NA	TRBD1	12	TGCAGCGTTGGGACAGGGTCATACGAGCAGTACTTC	CSVGTGSYEQYF
TRBV5-5	TRBJ2-7	NA	NA	13	TGTGCCAGCAGCTTGACGGCCACGGGGGAGCAGTACTTC	CASSLTATGEQYF
TRBV6-5	TRBJ2-6	NA	NA	13	TGTGCCAGCGCCAGCTCTGGGGCCAACGTCCTGACTTTC	CASASSGANVLTF
TRBV10-2	TRBJ2-3	few	NA	13	TGCGCCAGCACTCCAGGGGTCACAGATACGCAGTATTTT	CASTPGVTDTQYF
TRBV9	TRBJ2-7	NA	TRBD1	15	TGTGCCAGCAGCGTACAGGGGGACGGTGCCTACGAGCAGTACTTC	CASSVQGDGAYEQYF
TRBV5-1	TRBJ2-6	NA	TRBD1	17	TGCGCCAGCTCAGGGGGCGTAACTTTCTCTGGGGCCAACGTCCTGACTTTC	CASSGGVTFSGANVLTF
TRBV5-1	TRBJ1-2	NA	NA	14	TGCGCCAGCAGCCTGGGACGCGGGAACTATGGCTACACCTTC	CASSLGRGNYGYTF
TRBV2	TRBJ1-2	NA	TRBD1	15	TGTGCCAGCAGTGAAGAAGACAGGGCCTACTATGGCTACACCTTC	CASSEEDRAYYGYTF
TRBV6-1	TRBJ2-6	NA	TRBD1	18	TGTGCCAGCAGTGAAGCTGGGGACAGGGGTTCGTGGGCCAACGTCCTGACTTTC	CASSEAGDRGSWANVLTF
TRBV6-5	TRBJ2-7	NA	NA	13	TGTGCCAGCACGGCGGCTAGCTCCTACGAGCAGTACTTC	CASTAASSYEQYF
TRBV11-3	TRBJ2-7	once	TRBD1	17	TGTGCCAGCAGCCCGGCTTATGGACAGGGGGCGATCCACGAGCAGTACTTC	CASSPAYGQGAIHEQYF
TRBV7-2	TRBJ2-6	NA	NA	14	TGTGCCAGCAGCTTATTACAGGGGGCCAACGTCCTGACTTTC	CASSLLQGANVLTF
TRBV5-5	TRBJ2-7	NA	TRBD1	13	TGTGCCAGCAGTACAGGGGTTACCTACGAGCAGTACTTC	CASSTGVTYEQYF
TRBV4-3	TRBJ1-1	NA	TRBD1	14	TGCGCCAGCAGCCAAGATCCATCCAGGGGGCTAGCTTTCTTT	CASSQDPSRGLAFF